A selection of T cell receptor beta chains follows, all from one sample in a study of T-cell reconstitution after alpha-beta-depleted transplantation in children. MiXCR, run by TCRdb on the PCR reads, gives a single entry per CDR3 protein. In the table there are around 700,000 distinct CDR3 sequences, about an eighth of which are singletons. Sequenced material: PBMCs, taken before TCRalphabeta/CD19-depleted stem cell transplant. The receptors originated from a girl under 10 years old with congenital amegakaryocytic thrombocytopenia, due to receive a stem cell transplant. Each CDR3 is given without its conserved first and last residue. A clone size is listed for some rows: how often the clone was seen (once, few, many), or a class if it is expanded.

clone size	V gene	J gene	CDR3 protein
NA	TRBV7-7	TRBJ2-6	ASSLTDRAGANVLT
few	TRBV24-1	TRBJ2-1	ATSPAGQTNNEQF
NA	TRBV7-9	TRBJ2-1	ASSPTSGHSYNEQF
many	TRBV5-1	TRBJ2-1	ASSLVLGPHEQF
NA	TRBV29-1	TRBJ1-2	SVESSGGYT
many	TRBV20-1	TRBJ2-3	SARQSTDTQY
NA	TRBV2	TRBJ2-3	ASTGGGDTDTQY
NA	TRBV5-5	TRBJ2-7	ASSRGTPKPGYEQY
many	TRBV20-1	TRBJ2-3	SAPQRGPTDTQY
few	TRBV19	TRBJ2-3	ASTSKGASTSTDTQY
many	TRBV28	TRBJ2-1	ASSFFSRGGEQF
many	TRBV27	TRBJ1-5	ASKIIGGDQPQH
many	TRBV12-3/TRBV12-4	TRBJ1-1	ASRASLSRNTEAF
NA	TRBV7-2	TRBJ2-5	ASSSGQGYQETQY
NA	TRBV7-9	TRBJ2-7	ASSSTVSPYEQY
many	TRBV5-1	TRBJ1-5	ASSWAPLDSSNQPQH
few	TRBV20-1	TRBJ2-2	SARPPEQLYTGELF
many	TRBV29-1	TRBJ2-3	SAKPGLGTDTQY
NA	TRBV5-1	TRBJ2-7	ASSFGLANEQY
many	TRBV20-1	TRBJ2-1	SARARRLGYNEQF
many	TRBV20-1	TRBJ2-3	SAGPGSVHTQY
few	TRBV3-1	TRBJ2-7	ASGPLAGEGEQY
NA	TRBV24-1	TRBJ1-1	ATSGTEGSTEAF
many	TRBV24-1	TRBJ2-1	ATSGPGYEQF
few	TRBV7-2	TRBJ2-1	ASSLAQGAYEQF
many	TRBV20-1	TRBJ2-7	SAPGSGRREQY
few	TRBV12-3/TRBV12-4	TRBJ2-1	ASGLGTSGNSYNEQF
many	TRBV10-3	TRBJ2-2	ARGTGANTGELF
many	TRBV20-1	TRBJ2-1	SAVQITGTNNEQF
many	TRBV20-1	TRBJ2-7	SAWKRTEQY
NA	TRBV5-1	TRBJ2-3	ASSLVTALTDTQY
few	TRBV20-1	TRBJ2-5	SARGVWVAGVVEETQY
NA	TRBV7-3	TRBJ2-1	ASSLGRGGDEQF
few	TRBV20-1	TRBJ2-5	SAIPQETQY
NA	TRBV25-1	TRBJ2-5	ASSEFQGAYQETQY
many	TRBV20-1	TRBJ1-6	SARDLRGQQVVINSPLH
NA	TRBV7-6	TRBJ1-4	ASSLGLATNEKLF
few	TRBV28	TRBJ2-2	ASRYQGNTGELF
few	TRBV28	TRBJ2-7	ASSYRVENEQY
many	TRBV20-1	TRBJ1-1	SARDAGGGIGAF
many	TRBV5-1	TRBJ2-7	ASSLEMPTVDEQY
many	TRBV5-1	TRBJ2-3	ASSSGTGVSDTQY
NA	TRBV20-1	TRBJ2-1	SARRTSSTYNEQF
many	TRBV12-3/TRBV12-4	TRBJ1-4	ASSFRREGEKLF